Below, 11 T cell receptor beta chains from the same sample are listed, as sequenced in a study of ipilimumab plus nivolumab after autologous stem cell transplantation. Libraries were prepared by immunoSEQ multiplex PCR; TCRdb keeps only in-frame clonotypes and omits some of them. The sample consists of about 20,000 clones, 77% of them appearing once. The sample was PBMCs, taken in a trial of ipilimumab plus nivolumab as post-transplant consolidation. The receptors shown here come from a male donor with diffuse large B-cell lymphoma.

The CDR3 DNA sequence: TGTGCCAGCAGCCCGAACACAGGGGGCCTGGACACTGAAGCTTTCTTT. Translated, it gives CASSPNTGGLDTEAFF. The chain couples TRBV7-6 to TRBJ1-1; 9 bases align to TRBD1. V lost 5 bases to trimming and J lost 3 bases; unmatched junction nucleotides: 10. Germline values: CDR1 SGHVS, CDR2 FNYEAQ. The length of the CDR3 is 16 residues. The full variable domain, completed using reference TRBV7-6 and TRBJ1-1, is GAGVSQSPRYKVTKRGQDVALRCDPISGHVSLYWYRQALGQGPEFLTYFNYEAQQDKSGLPNDRFSAERPEGSISTLTIQRTEQRDSAMYRCASSPNTGGLDTEAFFGQGTRLTVV.

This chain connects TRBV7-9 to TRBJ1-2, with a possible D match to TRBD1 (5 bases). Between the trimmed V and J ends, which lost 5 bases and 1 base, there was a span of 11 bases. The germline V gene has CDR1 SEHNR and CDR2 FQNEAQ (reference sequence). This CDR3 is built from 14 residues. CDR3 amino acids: CASSPTEGNYGYTF. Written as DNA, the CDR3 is TGTGCCAGCAGCCCGACAGAAGGTAACTATGGCTACACCTTC.

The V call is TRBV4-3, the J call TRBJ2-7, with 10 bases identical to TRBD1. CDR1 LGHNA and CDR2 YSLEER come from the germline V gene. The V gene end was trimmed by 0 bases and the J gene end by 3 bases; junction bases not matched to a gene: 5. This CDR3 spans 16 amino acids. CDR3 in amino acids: CASSQDPGTGVYEQYF. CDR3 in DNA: TGCGCCAGCAGCCAAGATCCGGGGACAGGGGTCTACGAGCAGTACTTC.

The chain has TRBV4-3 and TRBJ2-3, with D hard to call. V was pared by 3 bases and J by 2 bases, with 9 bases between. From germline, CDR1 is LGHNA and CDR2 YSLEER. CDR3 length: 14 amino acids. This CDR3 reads CASSQLSNTDTQYF. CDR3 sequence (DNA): TGCGCCAGCAGCCAGCTCAGCAACACAGATACGCAGTATTTT.

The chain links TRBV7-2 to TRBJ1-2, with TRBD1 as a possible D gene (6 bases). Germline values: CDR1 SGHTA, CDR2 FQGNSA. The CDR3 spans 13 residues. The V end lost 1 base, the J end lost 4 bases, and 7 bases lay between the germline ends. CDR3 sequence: CASSLGTAYGYTF. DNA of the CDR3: TGTGCCAGCAGCTTAGGGACAGCCTATGGCTACACCTTC.

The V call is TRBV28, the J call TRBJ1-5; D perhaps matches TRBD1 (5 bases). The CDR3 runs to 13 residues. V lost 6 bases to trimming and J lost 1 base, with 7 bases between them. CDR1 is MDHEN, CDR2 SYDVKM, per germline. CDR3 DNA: TGTGCCAGCAGCCGGGACAGCAATCAGCCCCAGCATTTT. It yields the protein CASSRDSNQPQHF.

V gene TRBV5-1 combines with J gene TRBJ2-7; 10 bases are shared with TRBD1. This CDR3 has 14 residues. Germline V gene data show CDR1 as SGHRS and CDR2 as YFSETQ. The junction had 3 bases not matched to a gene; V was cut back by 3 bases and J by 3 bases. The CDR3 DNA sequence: TGCGCCAGCAGCTCGGGACAGGGGAACTACGAGCAGTACTTC. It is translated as CASSSGQGNYEQYF.

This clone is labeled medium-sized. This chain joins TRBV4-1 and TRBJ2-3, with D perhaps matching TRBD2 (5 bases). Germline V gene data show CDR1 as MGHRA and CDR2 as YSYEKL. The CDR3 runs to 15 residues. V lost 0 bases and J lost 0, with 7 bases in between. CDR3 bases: TGCGCCAGCAGCCAAGATGAGGGAAGCACAGATACGCAGTATTTT. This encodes CASSQDEGSTDTQYF.

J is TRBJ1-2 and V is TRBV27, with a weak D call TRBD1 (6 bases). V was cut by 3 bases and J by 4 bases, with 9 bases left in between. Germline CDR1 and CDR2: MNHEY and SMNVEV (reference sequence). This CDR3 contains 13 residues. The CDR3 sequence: CASSFRDTYGYTF. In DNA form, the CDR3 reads TGTGCCAGCAGTTTCCGGGACACCTATGGCTACACCTTC.

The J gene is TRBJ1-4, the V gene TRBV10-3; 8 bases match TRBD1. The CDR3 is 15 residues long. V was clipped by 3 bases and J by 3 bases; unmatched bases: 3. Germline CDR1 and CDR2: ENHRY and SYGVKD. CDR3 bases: TGTGCCATCAGTGATCAGGGGGCCTCTAATGAAAAACTGTTTTTT. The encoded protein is CAISDQGASNEKLFF.

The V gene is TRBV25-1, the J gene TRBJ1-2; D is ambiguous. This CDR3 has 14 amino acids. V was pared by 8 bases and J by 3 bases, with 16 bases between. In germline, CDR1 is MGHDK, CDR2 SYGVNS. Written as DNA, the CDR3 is TGTGCCAGCCCCTACAAAGAGGAGGACTATGGCTACACCTTC. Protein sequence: CASPYKEEDYGYTF.